This TCR beta chain was documented in a study of T cells after yellow fever vaccination (dated by TCRdb to between 2018 and 2021). Concerning the study at large: Libraries from fractions with low cell numbers were prepared with the SMART-Seq v4 Ultra Low Input RNA kit. To track T-cell clones before and after primary and booster YFV17D yellow fever vaccination, bulk TCR alpha and beta repertoires were sequenced longitudinally. Blood was collected at multiple timepoints before and after primary and secondary immunization, and bulk PBMC replicates and cell subsets were isolated. Two healthy male donors, one aged 18 to 29 and one aged 30 to 40 years, were included in the cohort.

For this clonotype: The specificity of this receptor is unknown. No base qualities exist here, and no much larger clone lies one base off it.

The investigation overall reported the following: FACS-sorted repertoires could contain abundant contaminating clonotypes from the bulk population, so computational filtering was required. After the booster, most of the clones that had expanded following primary vaccination were detected again (roughly 96% of CD4 and around 87% of CD8), which suggests that memory was broadly maintained. Compared with the primary T-cell response, the secondary T-cell response was weaker but faster, peaking on day 5 rather than day 15. A small fraction of clonotypes showed up in both the CD4 and CD8 compartments, probably as a result of convergent recombination. Because only a couple of donors were included in the study, the extent to which the findings can be generalized is limited.

Reading the germline V gene gives CDR1 KGHDR and CDR2 SFDVKD. Germline trimming amounts to 4 bases on V and 0 bases on J, with 12 as the count of junction bases outside the gene matches. The CDR3, cysteine through phenylalanine, is 18 amino acids long. The kept DNA is CDR3 alone, 54 bases in frame from the first base. Sequencing was performed on an Illumina NovaSeq 6000. TCR cDNA was synthesized by 5'RACE template switching, which introduced a universal primer site and unique molecular identifiers. Priming for cDNA synthesis came from both the TCR alpha and TCR beta constant segments. Libraries were amplified in two PCR steps, with sample barcodes and sequencing adapters added in the second step. Sequencing of libraries was performed on Illumina HiSeq 2500 (2x100 bp) or NovaSeq (2x150 bp). In the original analysis: Demultiplexing of reads and collapsing into UMI consensus sequences were performed with MIGEC, and V(D)J alignment was carried out with MiXCR. Vaccine-responding clonotypes were defined with edgeR using replicate PBMC samples, requiring FDR below 0.01 and a log2 fold change above 5 up to day 15. Bulk clonotypes were assigned CD4 or CD8 identity according to which sequenced CD4 or CD8 repertoire held them at higher abundance. The public reads were quality trimmed at Q25 with fastp and then assembled into clones with MiXCR by TCRdb, keeping productive beta chains. Rows merge per CDR3 protein into single entries with the most common DNA and genes. These V and J calls originate from TCRdb's pipeline instead of the authors' own analysis. This sample is represented by 150,000 to 200,000 distinct CDR3 sequences; about 11% of them were singletons. The leading ten clones occupy 36% of the sample.

Read against the paper, the sample's treatment or condition label means: live attenuated yellow fever vaccine strain. PBMCs were isolated from peripheral blood using a standard Ficoll-Paque protocol. Dynabeads CD4 and CD8 positive selection kits were used to isolate the CD4 and CD8 T-cell fractions. RNA was extracted with TriZol from bulk PBMCs, CD4 and CD8 fractions, and dextramer-positive and dextramer-negative fractions. The sample here was CD8+ T cells sorted from PBMCs, taken 15 days after the yellow fever booster vaccination. Recombination linked TRBV24-1 to TRBJ1-1; 8 central nucleotides agree with TRBD1. This clonotype was obtained from a man younger than 30 who received the YFV17D yellow fever vaccine. The CDR3 has the sequence CATSDRGQGPLMNTEAFF. The DNA reads as follows: TGTGCCACCAGTGACCGAGGACAGGGTCCCCTCATGAACACTGAAGCTTTCTTT.